This TCR beta chain was identified in a study of blood T cell repertoires in COVID-19. V was pared by 0 bases and J by 7 bases, with 1 base of the junction left unmatched. Germline loops: CDR1 SGDLS, CDR2 YYNGEE. The CDR3 length is 13 residues. Repertoires were generated with immunoSEQ multiplex PCR, while TCRdb's copy carries only in-frame clones and drops some. The repertoire holds hundreds of thousands of clones, with about 83% as singletons. This clone came up once. This chain joins TRBV9 and TRBJ1-1, with 9 positions matching TRBD1. This TCR came from a woman aged 45-65 years who had recovered from COVID-19. Sequenced input: PBMCs or T cells enriched from blood (not recorded which). In DNA form, the CDR3 reads TGTGCCAGCAGCGTAGCGGGACAGGGTGAAGCTTTCTTT. Amino acids: CASSVAGQGEAFF.